What follows are 14 T cell receptor beta chains derived from one specimen sequenced in a study of OX40 agonist ivuxolimab in advanced cancers. Method: immunoSEQ multiplex PCR; TCRdb's copy keeps in-frame clones and lacks some. The data show fewer than 90,000 clones, about 89% seen once. Sequences were derived from CD4+ or CD8+ T cells sorted from blood, sampled in a trial of the OX40 agonist ivuxolimab. The receptors stem from an adult with an advanced solid tumor such as melanoma, head and neck, liver or kidney cancer.

This chain connects TRBV5-4 to TRBJ2-1, with TRBD2 matching over 13 bases. V shed 4 bases, J shed 5 bases, and the junction held 6 bases outside the gene matches. CDR3 length: 16 amino acids. The germline gives CDR1 SGHNT, CDR2 YYREEE (reference sequence). The CDR3 coding sequence is TGTGCCAGCAGCCACGGGACTAGCGGGGCGGACAATGAGCAGTTCTTC. This sequence encodes CASSHGTSGADNEQFF.

This chain's CDR3 is CASSLMGAPNEQFF. CDR3 sequence (DNA): TGCGCCAGCAGCTTGATGGGGGCCCCTAATGAGCAGTTCTTC. This chain uses TRBV5-1 with TRBJ2-1, with D tentatively TRBD1 (6 bases). The germline V and J ends were trimmed by 1 base and 7 bases, with 12 bases remaining between them. Per germline, CDR1 SGHRS and CDR2 YFSETQ. The length of the CDR3 is 14 residues.

V gene TRBV5-4 combines with J gene TRBJ1-1; the match to TRBD1 covers 7 bases. V lost 0 bases and J lost 2; bases outside the gene matches: 10. CDR1 and CDR2 from the germline V gene are SGHNT and YYREEE (reference sequence). The CDR3 runs to 17 residues. CDR3 DNA: TGTGCCAGCAGCTTGGGGGGCCAGGGGGGATTTAACACTGAAGCTTTCTTT. This translates into CASSLGGQGGFNTEAFF.

The CDR3 is CASSLVTDRNEQFF. The CDR3 DNA reads TGTGCCAGCAGCTTAGTTACGGACCGCAATGAGCAGTTCTTC. The V gene is TRBV7-2, the J gene TRBJ2-1; D not certain. The germline CDR1 and CDR2 sequences are SGHTA and FQGNSA. This CDR3 spans 14 amino acids. The ends were cut back, 1 base at V and 6 bases at J, with 10 bases in the middle.

The CDR3 DNA is TGTGCCAGCAGTGAAGCGAACCGGGCGGGCACTGAAGCTTTCTTT. It yields the protein CASSEANRAGTEAFF. The chain combines TRBV6-1 with TRBJ1-1; D gene uncertain. The germline CDR1 and CDR2 sequences are MNHNS and SASEGT. Trimming left V 0 bases short and J 4 bases short, with 12 bases between. CDR3 length equals 15 residues.

The chain uses TRBV29-1 and TRBJ2-3, with TRBD2 matching over 8 bases. CDR3 length equals 15 residues. Germline values: CDR1 SQVTM, CDR2 ANQGSEA. V lost 6 bases and J lost 3; bases outside the gene matches: 11. CDR3 coding DNA: TGCAGCGTGGGGCGGGCGGGAGGCGGTACAGATACGCAGTATTTT. Residues: CSVGRAGGGTDTQYF.

This chain links TRBV6-1 with TRBJ2-5, with unresolved D. The germline V gene encodes CDR1 MNHNS and CDR2 SASEGT. The CDR3 is 14 residues long. The germline V and J ends were trimmed by 2 bases and 5 bases, with 12 bases remaining between them. CDR3 protein: CASSEQRSRETQYF. The CDR3 nucleotides read TGTGCCAGCAGTGAACAACGGAGTCGGGAGACCCAGTACTTC.

The chain couples TRBV10-3 to TRBJ2-7; 8 bases match TRBD1. This CDR3 has 14 residues. The V gene end was trimmed by 6 bases and the J gene end by 0 bases; junction bases not matched to a gene: 4. Germline V gene sequence: CDR1 ENHRY, CDR2 SYGVKD. The CDR3 region is CAIRPTGDSYEQYF. Here the CDR3 DNA reads TGTGCCATCAGGCCGACAGGGGACTCCTACGAGCAGTACTTC.

This clone came up once. The gene calls are TRBV30 and TRBJ2-7, with D possibly TRBD1 on 6 matching bases. The CDR3 spans 12 residues. Trimming shortened V by 7 bases and J by 4 bases, and 14 bases separated the two germline ends. Germline assignment: CDR1 GTSNPN and CDR2 SVGIG (reference sequence). The CDR3 bases are TGTGCCTCTCGACAGGATGGTTACGAGCAGTACTTC. Residues: CASRQDGYEQYF.

V gene TRBV6-1 combines with J gene TRBJ1-1, with TRBD1 identical over 7 bases. V lost 10 bases, J lost 7 bases, and 15 bases stayed unmatched. This CDR3 is built from 14 residues. Germline V gene data show CDR1 as MNHNS and CDR2 as SASEGT. The CDR3 loop reads CAIYMGQSTGEAFF. The CDR3 DNA reads TGTGCCATCTACATGGGACAGTCAACGGGTGAAGCTTTCTTT.

The rearrangement joins TRBV5-6 to TRBJ1-1; no reliable D call. CDR3 length: 14 amino acids. V was pared by 0 bases and J by 1 base, with 7 bases between. CDR1 is SGHDT and CDR2 is YYEEEE in the germline V gene. The CDR3 here is CASSLARTNTEAFF. The CDR3 nucleotides are TGTGCCAGCAGCTTGGCCCGGACGAACACTGAAGCTTTCTTT.

V and J are TRBV5-6 and TRBJ2-1; 8 nucleotides line up with TRBD2. V was pared by 4 bases and J by 9 bases, with 9 bases of the junction left unmatched. The CDR3 is made up of 14 amino acids. Germline V gene sequence: CDR1 SGHDT, CDR2 YYEEEE. The CDR3: CASSRRGLETEQFF. CDR3 nucleotide sequence: TGTGCCAGCAGCCGCCGGGGACTAGAGACTGAGCAGTTCTTC.

The rearrangement links TRBV7-2 to TRBJ1-2, with TRBD1 matching 7 bases. CDR3 length: 13 residues. From germline, CDR1 is SGHTA and CDR2 FQGNSA. The V segment lost 5 bases and the J segment 6 bases; nucleotides outside the gene matches: 6. The CDR3 nucleotides read TGTGCCAGCAGCGTCCGGGACAGAGATGGCTACACCTTC. Translation gives CASSVRDRDGYTF.

This sequence joins TRBV30 and TRBJ1-6; D is ambiguous. The CDR3 has 12 amino acids. V lost 2 bases and J 6 bases, leaving 5 bases between the germline ends. The germline V gene encodes CDR1 GTSNPN and CDR2 SVGIG (reference sequence). CDR3 sequence (DNA): TGTGCCTGGAGTCCCCCTAATTCACCCCTCCACTTT. Translating it yields CAWSPPNSPLHF.